This T cell receptor (beta chain) stems from a study of T cell changes during pregnancy in multiple sclerosis. The table came from immunoSEQ multiplex PCR; TCRdb's copy has only in-frame clones and leaves some out. The sample lists around 74,000 clones; roughly nine tenths were seen once. Germline V gene lookup returns CDR1 LNHDA and CDR2 SQIVND (reference sequence). The CDR3 is 17 residues long. The J segment lost 1 base and the V segment lost 4 bases, leaving 12 bases of the junction unmatched. This TCR derives from a female donor with multiple sclerosis, enrolled in a pregnancy study. Material: peripheral blood, obtained before pregnancy. This sequence joins TRBV19 and TRBJ2-5, with 7 bases identical to TRBD1. DNA of the CDR3: TGTGCCAGTAGTACCGGACAGGCCGGGGACGTCCAAGAGACCCAGTACTTC. Translated, it gives CASSTGQAGDVQETQYF.